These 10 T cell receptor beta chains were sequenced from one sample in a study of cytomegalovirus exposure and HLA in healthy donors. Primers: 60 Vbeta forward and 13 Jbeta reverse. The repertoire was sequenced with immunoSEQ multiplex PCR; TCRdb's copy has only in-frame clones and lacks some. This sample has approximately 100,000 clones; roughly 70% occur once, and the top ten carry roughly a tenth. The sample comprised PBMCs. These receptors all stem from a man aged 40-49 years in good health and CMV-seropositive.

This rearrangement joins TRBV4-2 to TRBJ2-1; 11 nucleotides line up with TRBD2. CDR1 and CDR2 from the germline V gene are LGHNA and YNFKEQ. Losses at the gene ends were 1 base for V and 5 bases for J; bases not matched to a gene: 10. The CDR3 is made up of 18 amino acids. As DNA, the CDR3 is TGTGCCAGCAGCCAAGGGTGGGTGACTAGCGGGACCCACAATGAGCAGTTCTTC. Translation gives CASSQGWVTSGTHNEQFF.

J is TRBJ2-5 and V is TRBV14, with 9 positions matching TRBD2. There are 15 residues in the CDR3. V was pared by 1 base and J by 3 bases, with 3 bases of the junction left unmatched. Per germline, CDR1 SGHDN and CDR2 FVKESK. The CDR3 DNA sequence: TGTGCCAGCAGCCAAGGGACTAGCGTGAAAGAGACCCAGTACTTC. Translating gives CASSQGTSVKETQYF.

The CDR3 is CARRRDSVGDEQFF. CDR3 bases: TGTGCCAGACGCCGGGACTCCGTTGGGGATGAGCAGTTCTTC. J is TRBJ2-1 and V is TRBV7-9; TRBD2 is a possible D gene (6 bases). Trimming pared 9 bases from V and 8 bases from J, leaving 20 bases between. The CDR3 has 14 residues. Germline lookup yields CDR1 SEHNR and CDR2 FQNEAQ (reference sequence).

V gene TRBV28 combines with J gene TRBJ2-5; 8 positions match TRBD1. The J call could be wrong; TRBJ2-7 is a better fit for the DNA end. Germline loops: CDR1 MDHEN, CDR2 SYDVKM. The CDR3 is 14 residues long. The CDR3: CASSPRTGKHEQYF. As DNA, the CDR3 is TGTGCCAGCAGTCCAAGGACAGGGAAGCACGAGCAGTACTTC.

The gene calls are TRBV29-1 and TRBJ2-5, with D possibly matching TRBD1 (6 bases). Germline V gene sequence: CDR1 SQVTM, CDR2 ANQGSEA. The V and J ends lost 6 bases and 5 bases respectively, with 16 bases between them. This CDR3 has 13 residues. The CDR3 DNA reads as TGCAGCGTCATCCCAGGGGTTAGTGAGACCCAGTACTTC. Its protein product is CSVIPGVSETQYF.

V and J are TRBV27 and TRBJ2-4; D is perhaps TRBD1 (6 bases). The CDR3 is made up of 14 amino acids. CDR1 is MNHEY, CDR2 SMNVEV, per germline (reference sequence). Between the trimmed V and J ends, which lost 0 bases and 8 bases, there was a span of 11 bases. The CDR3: CASSLSYRADIQYF. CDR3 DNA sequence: TGTGCCAGCAGTTTATCGTACAGGGCGGACATTCAGTACTTC.

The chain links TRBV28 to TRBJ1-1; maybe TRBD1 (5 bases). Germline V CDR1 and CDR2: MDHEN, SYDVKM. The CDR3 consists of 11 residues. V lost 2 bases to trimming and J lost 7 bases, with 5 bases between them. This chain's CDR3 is CASSLQGEAFF. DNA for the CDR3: TGTGCCAGCAGTTTACAGGGTGAAGCTTTCTTT. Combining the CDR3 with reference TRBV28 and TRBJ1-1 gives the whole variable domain DVKVTQSSRYLVKRTGEKVFLECVQDMDHENMFWYRQDPGLGLRLIYFSYDVKMKEKGDIPEGYSVSREKKERFSLILESASTNQTSMYLCASSLQGEAFFGQGTRLTVV.

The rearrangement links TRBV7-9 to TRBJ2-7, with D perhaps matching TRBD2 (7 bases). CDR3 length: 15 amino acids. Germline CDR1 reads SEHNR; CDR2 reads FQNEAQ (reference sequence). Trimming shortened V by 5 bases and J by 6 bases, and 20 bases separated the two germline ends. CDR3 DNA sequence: TGTGCCAGCAGCGCCAAGGGGGGGCTAGCCCCCGAGCAGTACTTC. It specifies CASSAKGGLAPEQYF.

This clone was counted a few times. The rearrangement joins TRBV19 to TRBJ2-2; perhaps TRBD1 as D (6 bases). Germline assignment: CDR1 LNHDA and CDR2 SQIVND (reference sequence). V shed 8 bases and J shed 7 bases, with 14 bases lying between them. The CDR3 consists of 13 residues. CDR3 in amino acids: CASGDTQGGELFF. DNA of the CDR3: TGTGCCAGTGGGGACACTCAAGGCGGGGAGCTGTTTTTT. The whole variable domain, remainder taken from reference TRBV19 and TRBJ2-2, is DGGITQSPKYLFRKEGQNVTLSCEQNLNHDAMYWYRQDPGQGLRLIYYSQIVNDFQKGDIAEGYSVSREKKESFPLTVTSAQKNPTAFYLCASGDTQGGELFFGEGSRLTVL.

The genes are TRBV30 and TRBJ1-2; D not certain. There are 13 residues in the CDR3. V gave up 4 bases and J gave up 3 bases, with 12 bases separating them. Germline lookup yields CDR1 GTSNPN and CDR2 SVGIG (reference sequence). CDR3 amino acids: CAWIQVQDYGYTF. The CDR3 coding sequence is TGTGCCTGGATACAAGTTCAGGACTATGGCTACACCTTC.